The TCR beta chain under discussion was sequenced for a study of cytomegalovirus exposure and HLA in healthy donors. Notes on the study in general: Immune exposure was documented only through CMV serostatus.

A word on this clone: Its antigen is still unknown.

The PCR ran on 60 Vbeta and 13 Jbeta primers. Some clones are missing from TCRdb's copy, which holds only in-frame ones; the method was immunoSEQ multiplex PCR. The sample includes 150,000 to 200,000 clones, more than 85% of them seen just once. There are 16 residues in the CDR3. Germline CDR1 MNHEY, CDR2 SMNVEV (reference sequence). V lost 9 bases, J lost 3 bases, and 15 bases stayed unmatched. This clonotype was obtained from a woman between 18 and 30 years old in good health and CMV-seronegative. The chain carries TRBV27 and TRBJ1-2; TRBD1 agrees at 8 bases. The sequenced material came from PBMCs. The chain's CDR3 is CASQFPLSGGYYGYTF. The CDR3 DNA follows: TGTGCCAGTCAGTTTCCTCTTTCAGGGGGCTACTATGGCTACACCTTC.